The 8 T cell receptor beta chains given below trace back to one sample, sequenced in a study of CD8+ T cells in alopecia areata. In each case, RNA was isolated and then reverse transcribed into cDNA as the sequencing template. This table comes from immunoSEQ multiplex PCR, and its TCRdb copy is limited to in-frame clones, with some not included. This sample carries some 130,000 clones, roughly 50% of them seen once, and the ten largest clones take 18%. This sample comprised CD8+ T cells sorted from blood, obtained at week 0. These receptors all stem from a human donor with alopecia areata.

The chain recombines TRBV29-1 with TRBJ2-2; a weak D match, TRBD2 (5 bases). CDR3 size: 13 residues. V lost 4 bases and J lost 4, with 10 bases in between. CDR1 and CDR2 from the germline V gene are SQVTM and ANQGSEA. CDR3 protein: CSVAVAGTGELFF. Here the CDR3 DNA reads TGCAGCGTTGCGGTTGCGGGCACCGGGGAGCTGTTTTTT.

The V and J genes are TRBV29-1 and TRBJ1-1, with 7 bases matching TRBD1. The CDR3 is made up of 16 amino acids. The J segment lost 4 bases and the V segment lost 0 bases, leaving 11 bases of the junction unmatched. In germline, CDR1 is SQVTM, CDR2 ANQGSEA. The CDR3 here is CSVEEGRTGSGTEAFF. The CDR3 nucleotides are TGCAGCGTTGAAGAGGGTCGGACAGGTAGTGGCACTGAAGCTTTCTTT.

The V gene is TRBV4-1, the J gene TRBJ1-1; no reliable D call. Per the germline V gene, CDR1 is MGHRA and CDR2 is YSYEKL. The V end lost 0 bases, the J end lost 3 bases, and 11 bases lay between the germline ends. The CDR3 contains 15 residues. The CDR3 coding sequence is TGCGCCAGCAGCCAAGATCCGGGCACCTACACTGAAGCTTTCTTT. This codes for CASSQDPGTYTEAFF.

The chain is built from TRBV9 and TRBJ2-7; no firm D call. CDR1 and CDR2 (germline): SGDLS, YYNGEE. With 0 bases removed from V and 4 bases from J, the gap between germline ends came to 11 bases. The CDR3 totals 14 residues. The CDR3 protein is CASSVGVGQYEQYF. The CDR3 DNA is TGTGCCAGCAGCGTAGGGGTCGGGCAGTACGAGCAGTACTTC.

This clone was picked up a small number of times. The rearrangement joins TRBV27 to TRBJ2-5; D not certain. V was trimmed by 8 bases and J by 5 bases, leaving 15 bases between them. This CDR3 contains 13 residues. The germline gives CDR1 MNHEY, CDR2 SMNVEV (reference sequence). DNA for the CDR3: TGTGCCAGCTCGTCCCGGCAGGAGGAGACCCAGTACTTC. Protein: CASSSRQEETQYF.

The chain is built from TRBV7-9 and TRBJ2-2; 9 bases are shared with TRBD1. The length of the CDR3 is 15 residues. Germline V gives CDR1 SEHNR, CDR2 FQNEAQ (reference sequence). The V and J ends lost 8 bases and 4 bases, in that order; junction bases with no gene match: 8. CDR3 region: CASRHRDRVTGELFF. CDR3 in DNA: TGTGCCAGCCGCCACCGGGACAGGGTCACCGGGGAGCTGTTTTTT. The full variable domain, with the rest looked up from reference TRBV7-9 and TRBJ2-2, is DTGVSQNPRHKITKRGQNVTFRCDPISEHNRLYWYRQTLGQGPEFLTYFQNEAQLEKSRLLSDRFSAERPKGSFSTLEIQRTEQGDSAMYLCASRHRDRVTGELFFGEGSRLTVL.

This clone has only a few counts. This chain uses TRBV6-6 with TRBJ2-4, with 11 positions matching TRBD1. The length of the CDR3 is 14 residues. The germline gives CDR1 MNHNY, CDR2 SVGAGI (reference sequence). V lost 1 base and J lost 8; bases outside the gene matches: 1. The CDR3 bases are TGTGCCAGCAGTTACTGGGACAGGGGGGACATTCAGTACTTC. Its translation: CASSYWDRGDIQYF.

J is TRBJ2-7 and V is TRBV30, with D tentatively TRBD1 or TRBD2 (5 bases each). The length of the CDR3 is 14 residues. V lost 0 bases and J lost 7, with 16 bases in between. CDR1 is GTSNPN, CDR2 SVGIG, per germline (reference sequence). The CDR3 sequence is CAWSVRQGDFEQYF. The DNA of the CDR3 is TGTGCCTGGAGTGTACGGCAGGGAGACTTTGAGCAGTACTTC.